Here is one T cell receptor (beta chain) with its context. This record belongs to a study of shared clonotypes between healthy human individuals. The CDR3 consists of 15 residues. V was pared by 0 bases and J by 4 bases, with 11 bases between. CDR1 is SGHRS and CDR2 is YFSETQ in the germline V gene. Unsorted PBMC samples were amplified in replicate PCRs containing roughly 0.3 ug DNA, 25,000 to 35,000 T cell genomes. Assay: immunoSEQ multiplex PCR; the TCRdb copy retains only in-frame clones and omits some. This table has some 480,000 clones, roughly 85% appearing once. What was sequenced was PBMCs. This chain links TRBV5-1 with TRBJ2-1; perhaps TRBD2 as D (5 bases). The clonotype originates from a woman in her forties in good health. Some clones in this sample may be carry-over from other donors' samples. For the CDR3, the DNA is TGCGCCAGCAGCTTGGGGCTAGCAGCGTACAATGAGCAGTTCTTC. Translated, it gives CASSLGLAAYNEQFF.